Described below is a single TCR beta chain sequence and its context. This sample is drawn from a study of blood T cell repertoires in COVID-19. Trimming took 3 bases from V and 0 from J, leaving 19 bases between them. Germline V gene sequence: CDR1 MNHEY, CDR2 SVGEGT. The CDR3 is 18 residues long. The method was immunoSEQ multiplex PCR; TCRdb's version includes in-frame clones alone and lacks a portion of them. The sample carries roughly 300,000 clones, 80% to 90% recorded once. The sequenced material came from peripheral blood. The rearrangement joins TRBV6-2 or TRBV6-3 to TRBJ2-3; TRBD1 is a possible D gene (6 bases). The receptor's source is a man younger than 30 who had recovered from COVID-19. The CDR3 DNA reads TGTGCCAGCAGTTATGTTGCAGGGGTGTGGTTTAGCACAGATACGCAGTATTTT. Encoded protein: CASSYVAGVWFSTDTQYF.